This T cell receptor beta chain is drawn from a study of blood T cell repertoires in COVID-19. Participants had their cohort set by participant-reported clinical history. Each exposed participant met a COVID-19 case in the 2 weeks preceding study entry. Authors' methods: By means of reference gene primer amplification, nucleated cell counts were estimated. The data were produced by immunoSEQ multiplex PCR, yet TCRdb's version contains in-frame clones alone and is incomplete. V and J calls and clone size are copied from that table; D and trimming were computed from the DNA. The sample consists of about 200,000 clones, about 83% of them appearing once. CDR1 is DFQATT, CDR2 SNEGSKA, per germline (reference sequence). Trimming pared 6 bases from V and 8 bases from J, leaving 10 bases between. The CDR3 covers 10 residues. In its sample, this clone was seen a few times.

Material: PBMCs or T cells enriched from blood (not recorded which). This TCR derives from a woman in her twenties or thirties who had been exposed to COVID-19. The chain uses TRBV20-1 and TRBJ1-1; D not certain. CDR3 loop: CSASRLEAFF. The CDR3 DNA sequence: TGCAGTGCCTCTCGGTTGGAAGCTTTCTTT.